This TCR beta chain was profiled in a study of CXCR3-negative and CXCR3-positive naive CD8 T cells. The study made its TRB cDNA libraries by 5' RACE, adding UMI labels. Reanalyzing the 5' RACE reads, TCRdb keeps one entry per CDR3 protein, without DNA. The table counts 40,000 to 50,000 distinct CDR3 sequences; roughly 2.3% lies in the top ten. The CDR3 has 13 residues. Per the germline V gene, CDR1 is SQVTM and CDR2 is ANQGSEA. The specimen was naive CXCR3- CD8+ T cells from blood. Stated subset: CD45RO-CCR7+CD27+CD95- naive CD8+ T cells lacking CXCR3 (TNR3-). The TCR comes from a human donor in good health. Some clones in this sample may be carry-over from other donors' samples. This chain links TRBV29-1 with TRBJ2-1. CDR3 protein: CSVESGNGNEQFF.